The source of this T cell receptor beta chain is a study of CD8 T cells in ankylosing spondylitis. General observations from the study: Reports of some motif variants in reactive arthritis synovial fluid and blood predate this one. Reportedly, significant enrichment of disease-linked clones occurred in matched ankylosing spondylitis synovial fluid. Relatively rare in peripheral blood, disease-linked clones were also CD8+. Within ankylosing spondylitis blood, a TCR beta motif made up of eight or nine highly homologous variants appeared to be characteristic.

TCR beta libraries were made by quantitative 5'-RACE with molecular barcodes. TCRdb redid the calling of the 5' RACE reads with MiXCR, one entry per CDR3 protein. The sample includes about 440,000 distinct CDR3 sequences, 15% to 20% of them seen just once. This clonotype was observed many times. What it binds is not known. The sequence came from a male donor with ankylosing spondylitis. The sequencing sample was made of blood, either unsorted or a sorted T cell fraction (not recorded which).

Here the CDR3 DNA reads TGTGCCAGCAGAATCTGGGGGGACACAGATACGCAGTATTTT. It encodes CASRIWGDTDTQYF. The rearrangement links TRBV6-1 to TRBJ2-3, with D possibly being TRBD2 (6 bases). The germline V gene has CDR1 MNHNS and CDR2 SASEGT. V dropped 6 bases and J dropped 2 bases, with 12 bases sitting between them. The CDR3 sequence is 14 residues long.